This T cell receptor beta chain was documented in a study of T cells after yellow fever vaccination. TCRdb re-called the 5' RACE reads through MiXCR, storing one row per CDR3 protein. The sample records approximately 120,000 distinct CDR3 sequences, approximately 14% being singletons. V lost 7 bases and J 1 base, leaving 11 bases between the germline ends. The CDR3 consists of 14 residues. Looked up from germline, CDR1 is SGHDN and CDR2 is FVKESK. The chain links TRBV14 to TRBJ1-3; D unclear. The sequence came from a man in his late teens or twenties who received the YFV17D yellow fever vaccine. The source was CD8+ T cells sorted from PBMCs, collected 5 days after the yellow fever booster vaccination. CDR3 loop: CASNPTRSGNTIYF. The DNA for the CDR3 is TGTGCCAGCAACCCAACACGGTCTGGAAACACCATATATTTT.